The 16 T cell receptor beta chains below all came from one sample that was sequenced in a study of T-cell reconstitution after alpha-beta-depleted transplantation in children. During its preparation, the TCRbeta library received unique molecular identifiers. Via MiXCR, TCRdb re-called the PCR reads, giving one row per CDR3 protein. Among approximately 210,000 distinct CDR3 sequences, about 15% were seen once, and the ten largest hold approximately 13%. The source material was PBMCs from the stem cell graft donor, sampled from the stem cell graft. These receptors originate from a human donor who donated a stem cell graft to a child with acute lymphoblastic leukemia.

The chain combines TRBV19 with TRBJ1-6; D is undetermined. The CDR3 contains 16 residues. CDR1 and CDR2 (germline): LNHDA, SQIVND (reference sequence). Trimming removed 7 bases at V and 7 bases at J, with 20 bases between. The CDR3 sequence: CASTAKAGIGNSPLHF. DNA for the CDR3: TGTGCCAGTACCGCAAAGGCGGGGATTGGAAATTCACCCCTCCACTTT.

The sample holds a few counts of this clonotype. CDR3 sequence (DNA): TGCAGCGTTGAAACTGGTCGGCAGGGTCTACGCGAGCAGTACTTC. It encodes CSVETGRQGLREQYF. The rearrangement joins TRBV29-1 to TRBJ2-7, with D tentatively TRBD1 (5 bases). Germline V CDR1 and CDR2: SQVTM, ANQGSEA. V lost 2 bases and J lost 6, with 20 bases in between. The CDR3 contains 15 residues.

The V gene is TRBV2, the J gene TRBJ1-1; D is ambiguous. CDR1 and CDR2 (germline): SNHLY, FYNNEI. The CDR3 has 13 amino acids. The germline V and J ends were trimmed by 4 bases and 1 base, with 7 bases remaining between them. CDR3 nucleotide sequence: TGTGCCAGCAGTGGACGTAGGAACACTGAAGCTTTCTTT. This encodes CASSGRRNTEAFF.

This clonotype was seen at least ten times. The V and J genes are TRBV5-1 and TRBJ2-1; 9 bases match TRBD1. V gave up 4 bases and J gave up 6 bases; unmatched junction bases: 2. Germline values: CDR1 SGHRS, CDR2 YFSETQ. The CDR3 length is 13 residues. CDR3 DNA sequence: TGCGCCAGCAGCACGGACAGGGGCAATGAGCAGTTCTTC. Translated: CASSTDRGNEQFF.

This clonotype was detected only a few times. This chain joins TRBV11-2 and TRBJ2-1; D is ambiguous. V was trimmed by 1 base and J by 2 bases, leaving 9 bases between them. The CDR3 spans 15 residues. The germline V gene has CDR1 SGHAT and CDR2 FQNNGV. CDR3 protein: CASSLAADAYNEQFF. CDR3 nucleotide sequence: TGTGCCAGCAGCTTAGCCGCGGATGCCTACAATGAGCAGTTCTTC.

This clonotype was recorded many times. The gene calls are TRBV5-8 and TRBJ1-5; D remains unclear. CDR1 is SGHTS and CDR2 is YDEGEE in the germline V gene. The CDR3 has 15 residues. Deletions cut 0 bases from V and 7 bases from J, with 14 bases between. CDR3 sequence reads: CASSLGQRVRQPQHF. Written as DNA, the CDR3 is TGTGCCAGCAGCTTGGGGCAGCGGGTTCGGCAGCCCCAGCATTTT.

This clonotype was counted many times. This CDR3 is CSVELYNEQFF. In DNA form, the CDR3 reads TGCAGCGTTGAGCTATACAATGAGCAGTTCTTC. The rearrangement joins TRBV29-1 to TRBJ2-1; D unresolved. Germline-derived CDR1 and CDR2 are SQVTM and ANQGSEA. V lost 3 bases to trimming and J lost 4 bases, with 4 bases between them. The length of the CDR3 is 11 residues.

This clonotype was counted many times. The chain joins TRBV28 to TRBJ2-5; D may be TRBD2 (5 bases). Germline values: CDR1 MDHEN, CDR2 SYDVKM. The CDR3 is 14 amino acids. V lost 5 bases to trimming and J lost 5 bases, with 15 bases between them. Here the CDR3 DNA reads TGTGCCAGCAGTCGTATTGAGGGCAGGGAGACCCAGTACTTC. Amino acids: CASSRIEGRETQYF.

The chain recombines TRBV11-2 with TRBJ2-2, with D unclear. The CDR3 is made up of 16 amino acids. Per germline, CDR1 SGHAT and CDR2 FQNNGV. The germline V and J ends were trimmed by 1 base and 2 bases, with 11 bases remaining between them. CDR3 sequence: CASSLVRVLNTGELFF. DNA of the CDR3: TGTGCCAGCAGCTTAGTGCGAGTCTTAAACACCGGGGAGCTGTTTTTT.

This sequence joins TRBV2 and TRBJ2-7, with D hard to call. Germline V lookup: CDR1 SNHLY, CDR2 FYNNEI. The CDR3 runs to 13 residues. The ends were cut back, 6 bases at V and 6 bases at J, with 15 bases in the middle. The CDR3 here is CASRISRRGEQYF. The CDR3 DNA reads TGTGCCAGCAGAATCTCCCGACGAGGCGAGCAGTACTTC.

This clonotype occurred many times. The J gene is TRBJ1-1, the V gene TRBV28; no clear D gene. Between the trimmed V and J ends, which lost 6 bases and 0 bases, there was a span of 20 bases. Per germline, CDR1 MDHEN and CDR2 SYDVKM. The CDR3 length is 17 residues. The CDR3 DNA follows: TGTGCCAGCAGGCCTATCTTCGACTATTCGATGAACACTGAAGCTTTCTTT. Residues: CASRPIFDYSMNTEAFF.

This clonotype was counted between two and nine times. The germline gene is not matched at one end of the junction; a read error may be the cause. The chain is built from TRBV20-1 and TRBJ2-1; maybe TRBD2 (6 bases). Germline V gene lookup returns CDR1 DFQATT and CDR2 SNEGSKA (reference sequence). The CDR3 contains 17 residues. CDR3 nucleotides: TGCTGTGCTAGAGTCGGGGGAGAGCGGGCCCTGTGGCATGAGCAGTTCTTC. Translated, it gives CCARVGGERALWHEQFF.

There are a few counts of this clonotype. The chain is built from TRBV11-2 and TRBJ2-7; 10 nucleotides match TRBD2. From germline, CDR1 is SGHAT and CDR2 FQNNGV. The CDR3 spans 16 residues. With V trimmed by 5 bases and J by 3 bases, 10 bases remained unmatched. In nucleotides, the CDR3 is TGTGCCAGCAGCAAAAACCCTAGCGGGAGCCTCTACGAGCAGTACTTC. It specifies CASSKNPSGSLYEQYF. The entire variable domain, with the rest obtained from reference TRBV11-2 and TRBJ2-7, is as follows: EAGVAQSPRYKIIEKRQSVAFWCNPISGHATLYWYQQILGQGPKLLIQFQNNGVVDDSQLPKDRFSAERLKGVDSTLKIQPAKLEDSAVYLCASSKNPSGSLYEQYFGPGTRLTVT.

This clonotype was observed many times. The chain links TRBV5-1 to TRBJ2-5, with D unclear. The V gene's germline CDR1 is SGHRS and CDR2 YFSETQ. The V end lost 3 bases, the J end lost 4 bases, and 16 bases lay between the germline ends. This CDR3 has 15 residues. The CDR3 DNA reads as TGCGCCAGCAGCTACCGAAGTGATTACCTAGAGACCCAGTACTTC. Translating it yields CASSYRSDYLETQYF.

This clonotype was observed a few times. This chain joins TRBV12-3 or TRBV12-4 and TRBJ2-2; 7 bases align to TRBD2. The length of the CDR3 is 16 residues. The V segment lost 7 bases and the J segment 6 bases; nucleotides outside the gene matches: 14. As DNA, the CDR3 is TGTGCCAGCACCAATCAGCGGGAAGGGACGGCCGGGGAGCTGTTTTTT. Translating gives CASTNQREGTAGELFF.

The chain couples TRBV15 to TRBJ2-5; D is possibly TRBD2 (5 bases). The CDR3 runs to 14 residues. V was cut by 10 bases and J by 7 bases, with 22 bases left in between. CDR1 is LNHNV, CDR2 YYDKDF, per germline (reference sequence). CDR3 region: CAMGPRQAEGTQYF. CDR3 DNA: TGTGCCATGGGCCCCAGGCAGGCCGAGGGGACCCAGTACTTC.